The 9 T cell receptor beta chains below were found in one sample sequenced in a study of blood T cell repertoires in COVID-19. TCRdb keeps only in-frame clones here, not all; method: immunoSEQ multiplex PCR. This sample has roughly 230,000 clones; 89% occur once, and the top ten carry around 4.6%. The specimen was peripheral blood. The receptors derive from a woman aged 40-49 years who had recovered from COVID-19.

J is TRBJ2-7 and V is TRBV7-7; D is perhaps TRBD1 (6 bases). The CDR3 is made up of 15 amino acids. V gave up 1 base and J gave up 3 bases, with 13 bases separating them. Germline CDR1 is SSHAT and CDR2 is FNYEAQ (reference sequence). In nucleotides, the CDR3 is TGTGCCAGCAGCTTAGAAGAGGGGGTAGGCTACGAGCAGTACTTC. This encodes CASSLEEGVGYEQYF.

A single count supports this clone. The chain combines TRBV28 with TRBJ2-1; 9 bases match TRBD2. The germline V gene encodes CDR1 MDHEN and CDR2 SYDVKM. CDR3 length: 17 amino acids. V gave up 2 bases and J gave up 7 bases; unmatched junction bases: 12. DNA for the CDR3: TGTGCCAGCAGTTTAGGTAGCGGGGGTGGTATACTAAATGAGCAGTTCTTC. Protein product: CASSLGSGGGILNEQFF.

The chain combines TRBV7-3 with TRBJ1-6; the match to TRBD1 covers 9 bases. This CDR3 contains 13 residues. CDR1 is SGHTA, CDR2 FQGTGA, per germline. Trimming at V came to 5 bases and at J to 10 bases, leaving 3 bases not matched to a gene. The CDR3 region has the DNA TGTGCCAGCAGCACAGGGGGCGGGTCACCCCTCCACTTT. Translation gives CASSTGGGSPLHF.

The V and J genes are TRBV6-1 and TRBJ2-3, with D perhaps matching TRBD1 (5 bases). Trimming pared 0 bases from V and 4 bases from J, leaving 17 bases between. This CDR3 is built from 17 residues. The germline gives CDR1 MNHNS, CDR2 SASEGT. DNA of the CDR3: TGTGCCAGCAGTGAAGCGCTTTTTGCAGGGATGGCAGATACGCAGTATTTT. Amino acids: CASSEALFAGMADTQYF.

The chain carries TRBV27 and TRBJ2-2; TRBD1 agrees at 7 bases. Germline assignment: CDR1 MNHEY and CDR2 SMNVEV (reference sequence). CDR3 size: 15 residues. V dropped 3 bases and J dropped 4; count of bases not matched to a gene: 5. CDR3 bases: TGTGCCAGCAGTTTCTACACAGGGGCCACCGGGGAGCTGTTTTTT. This gives the protein CASSFYTGATGELFF.

The CDR3, as DNA: TGCAGTGCTAGTGAGGATCCCCTGCGGAATGAGCAGTTCTTC. Protein sequence: CSASEDPLRNEQFF. The chain joins TRBV20-1 to TRBJ2-1; no clear D gene. CDR3 size: 14 residues. Germline V gives CDR1 DFQATT, CDR2 SNEGSKA (reference sequence). V lost 3 bases, J lost 7 bases, and 16 bases lay in between.

V gene TRBV6-5 combines with J gene TRBJ1-5, with D perhaps matching TRBD1 (5 bases). This CDR3 has 13 amino acids. Germline CDR1 is MNHEY and CDR2 is SVGAGI. Trimming removed 6 bases at V and 3 bases at J, with 9 bases between. For the CDR3, the DNA is TGTGCCAGCAGCCAGGGTATCAATCAGCCCCAGCATTTT. Translating gives CASSQGINQPQHF.

This sequence joins TRBV18 and TRBJ1-1; 7 positions match TRBD1. CDR1 and CDR2 (germline): KGHSH, LQKENI. With V trimmed by 0 bases and J by 4 bases, 5 bases remained unmatched. This CDR3 is 15 amino acids long. The CDR3 region has the DNA TGTGCCAGCTCACCACCCGAAACAGGGGTCACTGAAGCTTTCTTT. Translating it yields CASSPPETGVTEAFF.

The J gene is TRBJ1-6, the V gene TRBV7-2, with TRBD1 matching 7 bases. The junction had 2 bases not matched to a gene; V was cut back by 4 bases and J by 8 bases. The CDR3 totals 13 residues. From germline, CDR1 is SGHTA and CDR2 FQGNSA. The CDR3 sequence is CASSSDRDSPLHF. For the CDR3, the DNA is TGTGCCAGCAGCTCTGACAGGGATTCACCCCTCCACTTT.